One sample yielded the 8 T cell receptor beta chains listed below, sequenced in a study of T cell responses to AZD1222 COVID-19 vaccine. Assay used: immunoSEQ multiplex PCR; TCRdb lists only in-frame clones, some missing. The data hold fewer than 150,000 clones, with roughly 88% observed a single time. This specimen consisted of peripheral blood, obtained on day 0 of AZD1222 vaccination. The receptor set was obtained from an adult in good health.

CDR3 region: CASSVELAGWNNEQFF. DNA of the CDR3: TGTGCCAGCAGCGTAGAACTGGCAGGGTGGAACAATGAGCAGTTCTTC. The rearrangement joins TRBV9 to TRBJ2-1, with D tentatively TRBD1 (5 bases). Germline lookup yields CDR1 SGDLS and CDR2 YYNGEE. V lost 0 bases and J 5 bases, leaving 15 bases between the germline ends. This CDR3 has 16 amino acids.

The sample holds a few counts of this clone. This chain links TRBV4-3 with TRBJ2-5, with 8 bases matching TRBD1. The CDR3 totals 14 residues. Germline V gene data show CDR1 as LGHNA and CDR2 as YSLEER. V shed 4 bases, J shed 4 bases, and the junction held 5 bases outside the gene matches. Here the CDR3 reads CASSRGQGVETQYF. CDR3 nucleotides: TGCGCCAGCAGCCGCGGACAGGGCGTAGAGACCCAGTACTTC.

The V and J genes are TRBV7-2 and TRBJ1-2; D call uncertain. Per germline, CDR1 SGHTA and CDR2 FQGNSA. The CDR3 totals 13 residues. V was shortened by 1 base and J by 7 bases, with 10 bases between the two germline ends. The DNA of the CDR3 is TGTGCCAGCAGCTTAGGTTCCGTTTCTGGCTACACCTTC. Amino acids: CASSLGSVSGYTF.

The V call is TRBV5-5, the J call TRBJ1-4; possibly TRBD1 for D (5 bases). V lost 1 base and J 5 bases, leaving 6 bases between the germline ends. The CDR3 length is 13 residues. Germline CDR1 reads SGHKS; CDR2 reads YYEKEE (reference sequence). The chain's CDR3 is CASSLQGNEKLFF. The CDR3 region has the DNA TGTGCCAGCAGCTTGCAGGGAAATGAAAAACTGTTTTTT.

The chain is built from TRBV18 and TRBJ1-1, with 7 nucleotides matching TRBD1. Trimming cost V 11 bases and J 3 bases; bases outside gene matches: 15. The CDR3 covers 15 residues. Germline V lookup: CDR1 KGHSH, CDR2 LQKENI. The CDR3 bases are TGTGCCCCCTCACGCCAGGGGGGGCGCGACACTGAAGCTTTCTTT. Protein product: CAPSRQGGRDTEAFF.

The rearrangement uses TRBV27 and TRBJ2-1; TRBD2 matches at 15 bases. The V gene end was trimmed by 0 bases and the J gene end by 7 bases; junction bases not matched to a gene: 7. The CDR3 loop spans 18 amino acids. Germline V gene sequence: CDR1 MNHEY, CDR2 SMNVEV (reference sequence). This CDR3 reads CASSLSRGLAGGRNEQFF. DNA of the CDR3: TGTGCCAGCAGTTTATCCCGCGGACTAGCGGGGGGGCGGAATGAGCAGTTCTTC.

The chain employs TRBV27 and TRBJ2-1, with 9 bases that match TRBD2. The CDR3 runs 15 residues. Germline CDR1 reads MNHEY; CDR2 reads SMNVEV (reference sequence). J was trimmed by 3 bases and V by 1 base; bases with no gene match: 1. The CDR3 bases are TGTGCCAGCAGTTTATTTAGCGGGAGCTACAATGAGCAGTTCTTC. Its translation is CASSLFSGSYNEQFF.

The rearrangement uses TRBV12-3 or TRBV12-4 and TRBJ1-1, with D unresolved. The CDR3 is 13 amino acids. V was cut by 2 bases and J by 3 bases, with 7 bases left in between. CDR3 DNA sequence: TGTGCCAGCAGTTTACGATCGGACACTGAAGCTTTCTTT. This codes for CASSLRSDTEAFF.